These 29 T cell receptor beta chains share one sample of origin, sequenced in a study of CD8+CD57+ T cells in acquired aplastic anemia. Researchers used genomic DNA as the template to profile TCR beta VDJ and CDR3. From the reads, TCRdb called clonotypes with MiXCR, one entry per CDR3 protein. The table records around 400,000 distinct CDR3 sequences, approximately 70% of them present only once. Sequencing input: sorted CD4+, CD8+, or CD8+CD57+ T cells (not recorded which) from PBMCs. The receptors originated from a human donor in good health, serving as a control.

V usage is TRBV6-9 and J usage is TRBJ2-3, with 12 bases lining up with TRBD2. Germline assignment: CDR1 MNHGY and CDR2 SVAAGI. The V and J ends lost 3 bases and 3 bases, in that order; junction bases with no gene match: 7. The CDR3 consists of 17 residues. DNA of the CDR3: TGTGCCAGCAGTTACGCACTAGCGGGGGGATTAACAGATACGCAGTATTTT. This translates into CASSYALAGGLTDTQYF.

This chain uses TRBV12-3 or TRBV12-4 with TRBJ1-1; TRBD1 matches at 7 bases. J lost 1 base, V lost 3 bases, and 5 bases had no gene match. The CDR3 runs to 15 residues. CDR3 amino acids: CASSFRRTGNTEAFF. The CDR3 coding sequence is TGTGCCAGCAGTTTTCGAAGGACAGGGAACACTGAAGCTTTCTTT.

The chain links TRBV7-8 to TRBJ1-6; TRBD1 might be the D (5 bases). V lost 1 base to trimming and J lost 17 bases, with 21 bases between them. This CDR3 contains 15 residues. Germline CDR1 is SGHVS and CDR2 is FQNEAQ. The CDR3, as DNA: TGTGCCAGCAGCTTAGTTGGCAGGGCGAATGAGCAGTTCCACTTT. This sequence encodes CASSLVGRANEQFHF.

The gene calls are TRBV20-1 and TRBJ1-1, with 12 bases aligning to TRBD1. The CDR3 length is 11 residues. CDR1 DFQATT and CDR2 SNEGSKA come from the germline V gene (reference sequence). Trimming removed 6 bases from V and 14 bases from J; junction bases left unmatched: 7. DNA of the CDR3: TGCAGTGCAGGGACAGGGGGCGAAGTATTCTTT. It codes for CSAGTGGEVFF.

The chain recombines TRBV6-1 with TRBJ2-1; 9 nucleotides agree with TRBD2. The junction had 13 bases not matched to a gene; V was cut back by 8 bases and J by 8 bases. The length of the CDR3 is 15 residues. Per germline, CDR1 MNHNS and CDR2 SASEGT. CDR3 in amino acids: CASLPLAGGLDEQFF. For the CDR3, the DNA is TGTGCCAGCCTACCTCTGGCGGGGGGGCTTGATGAGCAGTTCTTC.

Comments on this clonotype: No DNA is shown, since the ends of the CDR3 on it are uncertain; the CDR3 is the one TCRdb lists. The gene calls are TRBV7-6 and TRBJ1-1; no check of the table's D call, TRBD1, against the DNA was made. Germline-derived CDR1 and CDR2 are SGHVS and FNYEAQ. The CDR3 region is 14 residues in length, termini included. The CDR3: CASIPTYRVGRGSF.

This chain's CDR3 is CASTVEGGGGRGQPQHF. The CDR3 DNA follows: TGTGCCAGCACGGTAGAGGGGGGTGGCGGCCGGGGGCAGCCCCAGCATTTT. The chain has TRBV6-5 and TRBJ1-5, with D perhaps matching TRBD1 (6 bases). V lost 7 bases and J lost 7, with 26 bases in between. This CDR3 spans 17 amino acids. The germline V gene has CDR1 MNHEY and CDR2 SVGAGI.

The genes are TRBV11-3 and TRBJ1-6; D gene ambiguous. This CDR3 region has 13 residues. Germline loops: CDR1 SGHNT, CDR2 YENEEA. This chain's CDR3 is CESSSEAQSPLHF. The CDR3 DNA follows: TGTGAGAGCAGCTCAGAGGCGCAGTCACCCCTCCACTTT.

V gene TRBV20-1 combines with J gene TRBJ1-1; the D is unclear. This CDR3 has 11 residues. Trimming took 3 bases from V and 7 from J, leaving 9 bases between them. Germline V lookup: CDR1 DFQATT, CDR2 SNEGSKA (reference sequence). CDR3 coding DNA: TGCAGTGCTAGTCCCCATAGTGAAGCTTTCTTT. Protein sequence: CSASPHSEAFF.

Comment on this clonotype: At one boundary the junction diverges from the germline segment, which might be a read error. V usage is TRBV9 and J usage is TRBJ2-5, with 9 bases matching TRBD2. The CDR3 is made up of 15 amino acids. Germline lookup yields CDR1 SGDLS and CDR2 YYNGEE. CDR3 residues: CASSLGGGDVETQYF. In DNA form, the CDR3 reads TGTGCCAGCAGCTTAGGCGGGGGGGACGTCGAGACGCAGTACTTC.

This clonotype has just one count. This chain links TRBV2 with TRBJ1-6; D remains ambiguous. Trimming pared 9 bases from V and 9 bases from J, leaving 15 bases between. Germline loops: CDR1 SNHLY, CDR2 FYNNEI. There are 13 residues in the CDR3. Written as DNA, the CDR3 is TGTGCCAGTTCGGATTTGGGGAGTTCACCCCTCCACTTT. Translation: CASSDLGSSPLHF.

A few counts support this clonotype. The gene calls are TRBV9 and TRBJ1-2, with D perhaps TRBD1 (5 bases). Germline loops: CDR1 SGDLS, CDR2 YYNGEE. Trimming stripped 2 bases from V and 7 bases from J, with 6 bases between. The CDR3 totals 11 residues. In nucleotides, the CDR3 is TGTGCCAGCAGCGTTGACAGTGGCTACACCTTC. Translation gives CASSVDSGYTF.

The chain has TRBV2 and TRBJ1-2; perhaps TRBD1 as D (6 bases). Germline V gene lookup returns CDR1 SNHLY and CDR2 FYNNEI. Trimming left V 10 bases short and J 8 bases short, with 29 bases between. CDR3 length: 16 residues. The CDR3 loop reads CATSPLQGHHSYGYTF. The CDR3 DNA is TGTGCCACCAGCCCCCTTCAGGGGCATCACAGCTACGGCTACACCTTC.

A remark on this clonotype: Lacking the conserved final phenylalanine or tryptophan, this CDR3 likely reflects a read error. The CDR3 coding sequence is TGTGCCAGCAGCCATGGGACAGGGAAGGATGGCTACACCTCC. It translates to CASSHGTGKDGYTS. The chain is built from TRBV5-4 and TRBJ1-2; 9 bases agree with TRBD1. The CDR3 has 14 residues. V lost 4 bases, J lost 6 bases, and 7 bases stayed unmatched. From germline, CDR1 is SGHNT and CDR2 YYREEE (reference sequence).

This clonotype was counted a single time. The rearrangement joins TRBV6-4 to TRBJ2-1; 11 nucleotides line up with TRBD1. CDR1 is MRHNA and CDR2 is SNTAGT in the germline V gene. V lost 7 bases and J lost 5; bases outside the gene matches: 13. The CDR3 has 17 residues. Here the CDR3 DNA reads TGTGCCAGCATTGATAGACAGGGACAGGGGGAAGACAATGAGCAGTTCTTC. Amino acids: CASIDRQGQGEDNEQFF.

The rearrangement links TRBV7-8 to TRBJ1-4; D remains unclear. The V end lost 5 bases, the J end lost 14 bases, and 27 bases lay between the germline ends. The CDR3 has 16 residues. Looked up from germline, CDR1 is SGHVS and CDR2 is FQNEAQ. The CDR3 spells CASSQGYGSTNEHLFF. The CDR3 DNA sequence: TGTGCCAGCAGCCAAGGTTATGGGTCAACTAATGAACACCTGTTTTTT.

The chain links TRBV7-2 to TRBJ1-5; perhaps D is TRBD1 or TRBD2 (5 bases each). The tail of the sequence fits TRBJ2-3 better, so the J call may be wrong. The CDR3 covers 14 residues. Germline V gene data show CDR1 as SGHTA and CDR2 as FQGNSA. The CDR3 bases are TGTGCCAGCAGCGTTGGGGACGGACGAGATACGCAGTATTTT. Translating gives CASSVGDGRDTQYF.

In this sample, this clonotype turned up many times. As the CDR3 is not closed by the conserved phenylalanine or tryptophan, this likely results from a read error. CDR3 residues: CASSVYDSSYGYTL. The CDR3 DNA is TGTGCCAGCAGCGTGTACGACAGCAGCTATGGCTACACCCTC. The chain has TRBV9 and TRBJ1-2; maybe TRBD1 (5 bases). Looked up from germline, CDR1 is SGDLS and CDR2 is YYNGEE. The CDR3 is made up of 14 amino acids. Trimming removed 2 bases from V and 4 bases from J, with 12 bases in between.

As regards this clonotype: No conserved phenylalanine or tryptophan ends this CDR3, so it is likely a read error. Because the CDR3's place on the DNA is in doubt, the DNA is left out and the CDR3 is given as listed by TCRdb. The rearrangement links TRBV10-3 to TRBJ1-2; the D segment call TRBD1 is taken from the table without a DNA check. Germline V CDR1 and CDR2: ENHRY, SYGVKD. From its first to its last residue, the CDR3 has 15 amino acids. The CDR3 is CAISPTIQGDYCHTC.

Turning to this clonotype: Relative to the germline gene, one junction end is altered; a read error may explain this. In DNA form, the CDR3 reads TGTGCCAGCAGCTCCGATAACGGCAACACTAGCTACACCTTT. This encodes CASSSDNGNTSYTF. The chain joins TRBV7-2 to TRBJ1-1; no clear D gene. The CDR3 runs to 14 residues. CDR1 is SGHTA, CDR2 FQGNSA, per germline. Based on the CDR3 plus reference TRBV7-2 and TRBJ1-1, the full variable domain is GAGVSQSPSNKVTEKGKDVELRCDPISGHTALYWYRQSLGQGLEFLIYFQGNSAPDKSGLPSDRFSAERTGGSVSTLTIQRTQQEDSAVYLCASSSDNGNTSYTFGQGTRLTVV.

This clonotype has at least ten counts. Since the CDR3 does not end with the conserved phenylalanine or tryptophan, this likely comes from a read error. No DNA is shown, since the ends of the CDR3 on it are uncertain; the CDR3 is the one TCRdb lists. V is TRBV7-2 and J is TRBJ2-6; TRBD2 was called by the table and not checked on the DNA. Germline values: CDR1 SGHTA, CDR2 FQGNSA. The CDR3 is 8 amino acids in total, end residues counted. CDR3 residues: CASSFWLA.

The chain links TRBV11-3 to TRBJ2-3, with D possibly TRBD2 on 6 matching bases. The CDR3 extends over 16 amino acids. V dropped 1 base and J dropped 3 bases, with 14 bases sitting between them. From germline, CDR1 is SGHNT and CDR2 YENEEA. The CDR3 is CASSLGLSGVTDTQYF. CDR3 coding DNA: TGTGCCAGCAGCTTAGGACTATCGGGGGTAACAGATACGCAGTATTTT.

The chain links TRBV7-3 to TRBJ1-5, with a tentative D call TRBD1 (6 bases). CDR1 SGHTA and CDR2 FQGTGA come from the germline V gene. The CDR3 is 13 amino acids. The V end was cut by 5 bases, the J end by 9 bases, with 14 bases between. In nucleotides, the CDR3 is TGTGCCAGCAGCCCCCGCAGGGGCCGGCCCCAGCATTTT. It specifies CASSPRRGRPQHF.

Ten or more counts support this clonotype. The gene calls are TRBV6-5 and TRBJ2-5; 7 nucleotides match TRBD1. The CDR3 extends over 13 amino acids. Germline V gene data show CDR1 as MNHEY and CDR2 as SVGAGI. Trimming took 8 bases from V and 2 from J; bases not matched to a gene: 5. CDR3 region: CASGRDRQETQYF. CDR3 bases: TGTGCCAGCGGACGGGACAGACAAGAGACCCAGTACTTC.

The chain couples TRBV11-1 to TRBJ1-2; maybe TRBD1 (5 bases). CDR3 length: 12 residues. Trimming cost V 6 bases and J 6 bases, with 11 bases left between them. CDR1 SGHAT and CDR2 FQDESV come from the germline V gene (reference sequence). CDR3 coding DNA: TGTGCCAGCAGTGTCAGACAGAATGGCTACACCTTC. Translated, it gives CASSVRQNGYTF.

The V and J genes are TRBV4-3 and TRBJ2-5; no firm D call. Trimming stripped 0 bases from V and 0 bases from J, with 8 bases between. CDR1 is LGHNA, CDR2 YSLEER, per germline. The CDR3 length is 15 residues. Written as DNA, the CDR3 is TGCGCCAGCAGCCAAGAGTATCGCTACCAAGAGACCCAGTACTTC. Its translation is CASSQEYRYQETQYF.

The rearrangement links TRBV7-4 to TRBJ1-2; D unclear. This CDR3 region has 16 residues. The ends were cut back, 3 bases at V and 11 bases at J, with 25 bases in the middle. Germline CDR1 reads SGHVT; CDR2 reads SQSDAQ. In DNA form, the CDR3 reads TGTGCCAGCAGCTTCGGTGATAACACTGAAGCTTTCTTTTACACCTTC. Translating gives CASSFGDNTEAFFYTF.

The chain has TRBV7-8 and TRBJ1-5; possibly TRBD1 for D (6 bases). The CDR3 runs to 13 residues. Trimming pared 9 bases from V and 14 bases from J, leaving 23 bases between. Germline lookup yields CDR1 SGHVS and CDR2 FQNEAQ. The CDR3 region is CASRAPWGLTEHF. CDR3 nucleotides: TGTGCCAGTAGAGCGCCTTGGGGGCTTACCGAGCATTTT.

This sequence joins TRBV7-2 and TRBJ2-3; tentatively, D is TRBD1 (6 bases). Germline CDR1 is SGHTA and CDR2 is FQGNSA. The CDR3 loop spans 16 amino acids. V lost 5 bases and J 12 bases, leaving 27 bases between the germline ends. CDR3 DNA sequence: TGTGCCAGCAGCCCTACAGGGTTTGGGGAGACCCAGAACCAGTATTTT. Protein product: CASSPTGFGETQNQYF. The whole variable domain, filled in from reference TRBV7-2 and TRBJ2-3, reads GAGVSQSPSNKVTEKGKDVELRCDPISGHTALYWYRQSLGQGLEFLIYFQGNSAPDKSGLPSDRFSAERTGGSVSTLTIQRTQQEDSAVYLCASSPTGFGETQNQYFGPGTRLTVL.